This TCR beta chain was recorded in a study of blood T cell repertoires in COVID-19. As for the study in general: Researchers got acute and convalescent COVID-19 samples from the United States, Italy and Spain.

Method: immunoSEQ multiplex PCR; TCRdb's copy keeps in-frame clones and lacks some. There are about 200,000 clones in the sample; about 84% occur only once, and around 5% lies in the top ten. Participants spanned ages about 18 to 100 years and resided in about 24 US areas. This CDR3 has 11 amino acids. Germline CDR1 is SNHLY and CDR2 is FYNNEI. In the case of this clone: The junction departs from germline at one end; a sequencing error may be responsible.

The rearrangement joins TRBV2 to TRBJ2-7; no clear D. The sequenced sample was PBMCs or T cells enriched from blood (not recorded which). This receptor was identified in a man between 40 and 49 years old with acute COVID-19. In nucleotides, the CDR3 is TGTGCCAACAGTTACAGAAACGAGCAGTACTTC. It yields the protein CANSYRNEQYF. Together with reference TRBV2 and TRBJ2-7, the CDR3 gives the full variable domain: EPEVTQTPSHQVTQMGQEVILRCVPISNHLYFYWYRQILGQKVEFLVSFYNNEISEKSEIFDDQFSVERPDGSNFTLKIRSTKLEDSAMYFCANSYRNEQYFGPGTRLTVT.